The 27 T cell receptor beta chains given below trace back to one sample, sequenced in a study of cytomegalovirus exposure and HLA in healthy donors (TCRdb year 2017). The library relied on the immunoSEQ multiplex PCR assay. The multiplex PCR relied on a mix of 60 forward primers for TCR Vbeta segments and 13 reverse primers for TCR Jbeta segments. Held by TCRdb, this immuneACCESS table contains in-frame sequences only and omits some clones. Under half of the omission traces to an unresolved V gene where checked; the cause of the rest is unknown. The sample data list 45,000 to 70,000 clones, and 82% of these were observed just once. The ten largest clones capture 1.6% of the sample. The sequenced material came from PBMCs. These receptors were collected from a young man in good health and CMV-seronegative.

This chain links TRBV6-5 with TRBJ2-7; the D gene is possibly TRBD2 (5 bases). The germline V gene encodes CDR1 MNHEY and CDR2 SVGAGI. The CDR3 is made up of 13 amino acids. Trimming pared 2 bases from V and 7 bases from J, leaving 12 bases between. The CDR3 DNA reads as TGTGCCAGCAGTTACCGGGAAAGTTTTGAGCAGTACTTC. Translated: CASSYRESFEQYF.

The chain has TRBV6-1 and TRBJ2-1; D remains unclear. Germline CDR1 reads MNHNS; CDR2 reads SASEGT. The CDR3 spans 13 residues. Trimming pared 6 bases from V and 3 bases from J, leaving 9 bases between. The CDR3 region has the DNA TGTGCCAGCAGGACGGAGTGCTACAATGAGCAGTTCTTC. Translation gives CASRTECYNEQFF.

This sequence joins TRBV4-1 and TRBJ2-5; 11 bases agree with TRBD1. The DNA end favors TRBJ2-7, so the J call may be wrong. Looked up from germline, CDR1 is MGHRA and CDR2 is YSYEKL. The CDR3 is 16 amino acids. The CDR3 loop is CASSHVPGQGEYEQYF. The CDR3 nucleotides read TGCGCCAGCAGCCACGTCCCGGGACAGGGGGAATACGAGCAGTACTTC.

The chain uses TRBV6-5 and TRBJ1-1; a weak D match, TRBD1 (6 bases). CDR3 length equals 13 residues. Trimming took off 4 bases at V and 10 bases at J, with 16 bases between the two ends. CDR1 is MNHEY and CDR2 is SVGAGI in the germline V gene. The CDR3 reads CASSWGLEARAFF. Here the CDR3 DNA reads TGTGCCAGCAGTTGGGGGCTTGAGGCGCGAGCTTTCTTT.

The rearrangement joins TRBV25-1 to TRBJ1-1; D gene unclear. There are 15 residues in the CDR3. Germline loops: CDR1 MGHDK, CDR2 SYGVNS. The germline V and J ends were trimmed by 1 base and 3 bases, with 12 bases remaining between them. This chain's CDR3 is CASSEFLGKDTEAFF. DNA for the CDR3: TGTGCCAGCAGTGAATTTTTGGGCAAGGACACTGAAGCTTTCTTT.

The chain carries TRBV7-2 and TRBJ2-5; a possible D gene is TRBD1 (6 bases). The CDR3 runs to 15 residues. The germline V and J ends were trimmed by 5 bases and 1 base, with 14 bases remaining between them. Germline V lookup: CDR1 SGHTA, CDR2 FQGNSA. CDR3 loop: CASSDQGLAQETQYF. The CDR3 DNA follows: TGTGCCAGCAGCGACCAGGGGCTGGCCCAAGAGACCCAGTACTTC.

V usage is TRBV5-1 and J usage is TRBJ1-2; 8 bases map to TRBD1. Germline CDR1 and CDR2: SGHRS and YFSETQ. The junction had 7 bases not matched to a gene; V was cut back by 6 bases and J by 3 bases. The CDR3 runs 14 residues. The CDR3 sequence is CASTHSGQDYGYTF. Written as DNA, the CDR3 is TGCGCCAGCACCCACTCGGGACAGGACTATGGCTACACCTTC.

The rearrangement uses TRBV5-6 and TRBJ1-2, with 7 bases matching TRBD1. The germline CDR1 and CDR2 sequences are SGHDT and YYEEEE. J gave up 9 bases and V 2 bases, and 10 bases lay outside the gene matches. The CDR3 is 14 residues long. In nucleotides, the CDR3 is TGTGCCAGCAGCTTAGGGACAGCAAGGGGGAGCTACACCTTC. It translates to CASSLGTARGSYTF. The full variable domain, in which reference TRBV5-6 and TRBJ1-2 provide the parts outside the CDR3, is DAGVTQSPTHLIKTRGQQVTLRCSPKSGHDTVSWYQQALGQGPQFIFQYYEEEERQRGNFPDRFSGHQFPNYSSELNVNALLLGDSALYLCASSLGTARGSYTFGSGTRLTVV.

The V gene is TRBV10-3, the J gene TRBJ2-3, with no clear D. Germline CDR1 is ENHRY and CDR2 is SYGVKD. The CDR3 loop spans 13 amino acids. The V gene lost 3 bases and the J gene lost 1 base, with 5 bases spanning the gap. CDR3 coding DNA: TGTGCCATCAGTGAAGCCGGCACAGATACGCAGTATTTT. Protein sequence: CAISEAGTDTQYF.

The J gene is TRBJ1-1, the V gene TRBV6-1; 7 bases are shared with TRBD1. The CDR3 is made up of 15 amino acids. The germline V gene has CDR1 MNHNS and CDR2 SASEGT. With V trimmed by 2 bases and J by 1 base, 4 bases remained unmatched. The CDR3 nucleotides read TGTGCCAGCAGTGAAAGGGGGCAGACGAACACTGAAGCTTTCTTT. As protein: CASSERGQTNTEAFF.

The J gene is TRBJ2-1, the V gene TRBV6-6; TRBD1 aligns across 10 bases. Trimming at V came to 2 bases and at J to 5 bases, leaving 3 bases not matched to a gene. CDR3 size: 15 residues. In germline, CDR1 is MNHNY, CDR2 SVGAGI (reference sequence). CDR3 nucleotide sequence: TGTGCCAGCAGTTACGACAGGGGGCTTAACAATGAGCAGTTCTTC. Its protein is CASSYDRGLNNEQFF.

The chain couples TRBV5-8 to TRBJ1-5, with TRBD1 identical over 8 bases. V lost 4 bases and J lost 4; bases outside the gene matches: 7. The germline V gene has CDR1 SGHTS and CDR2 YDEGEE. The CDR3 length is 15 residues. In nucleotides, the CDR3 is TGTGCCAGCAGCCTAACAAGACAGGGGAATCAGCCCCAGCATTTT. Translating gives CASSLTRQGNQPQHF.

The chain employs TRBV7-8 and TRBJ2-7; 11 positions agree with TRBD2. Unmatched junction bases numbered 15, after V lost 5 bases and J lost 6 bases. The CDR3 extends over 17 amino acids. Germline CDR1 SGHVS, CDR2 FQNEAQ. The CDR3 coding sequence is TGTGCCAGCAGCCCGCCGCTTAAACTAGCGGGAGCTCTCGAGCAGTACTTC. Its protein is CASSPPLKLAGALEQYF.

V usage is TRBV6-1 and J usage is TRBJ2-5; D not certain. The ends were cut back, 5 bases at V and 3 bases at J, with 7 bases in the middle. Germline V lookup: CDR1 MNHNS, CDR2 SASEGT. CDR3 size: 12 residues. DNA for the CDR3: TGTGCCAGCAGTACCACAAAAGAGACCCAGTACTTC. Translating gives CASSTTKETQYF.

This clone occurred once. This chain connects TRBV19 to TRBJ1-6; 7 nucleotides match TRBD1. CDR1 and CDR2 (germline): LNHDA, SQIVND (reference sequence). The length of the CDR3 is 14 residues. Losses at the gene ends were 6 bases for V and 7 bases for J; bases not matched to a gene: 6. The CDR3 protein is CASRRLGQNSPLHF. As DNA, the CDR3 is TGTGCCAGTAGGCGCCTGGGACAGAATTCACCCCTCCACTTT.

The chain has TRBV11-1 and TRBJ1-6, with D tentatively TRBD1 (5 bases). V lost 3 bases, J lost 7 bases, and 16 bases lay in between. Germline CDR1 is SGHAT and CDR2 is FQDESV (reference sequence). This CDR3 spans 16 amino acids. CDR3 in amino acids: CASSFNRFKGNSPLHF. CDR3 nucleotide sequence: TGTGCCAGCAGCTTTAATCGGTTCAAGGGGAATTCACCCCTCCACTTT.

On this clone itself: Other DNA sequences in the same sample also yield this CDR3. V usage is TRBV7-2 and J usage is TRBJ2-1; tentative D call: TRBD1 (6 bases). Trimming stripped 1 base from V and 6 bases from J, with 7 bases between. CDR1 and CDR2 (germline): SGHTA, FQGNSA. CDR3 length: 13 amino acids. CDR3 coding DNA: TGTGCCAGCAGCTTAGGACAGGTCAATGAGCAGTTCTTC. Amino acid sequence: CASSLGQVNEQFF.

This clone was seen once. The genes are TRBV18 and TRBJ1-1; TRBD1 agrees at 9 bases. Germline CDR1 and CDR2: KGHSH and LQKENI. V shed 3 bases and J 3 bases; nucleotides not matched to a gene: 17. The CDR3 length is 19 residues. CDR3 residues: CASSPDSPGQGFLDTEAFF. The CDR3 coding sequence is TGTGCCAGCTCACCCGACTCCCCGGGACAGGGCTTTTTGGACACTGAAGCTTTCTTT. The variable domain in full, with the rest retrieved from reference TRBV18 and TRBJ1-1, is NAGVMQNPRHLVRRRGQEARLRCSPMKGHSHVYWYRQLPEEGLKFMVYLQKENIIDESGMPKERFSAEFPKEGPSILRIQQVVRGDSAAYFCASSPDSPGQGFLDTEAFFGQGTRLTVV.

In its sample, this clone was seen a few times. The V gene is TRBV6-6, the J gene TRBJ2-2, with 8 nucleotides matching TRBD1. Trimming removed 2 bases from V and 3 bases from J; junction bases left unmatched: 5. The CDR3 length is 16 residues. CDR1 MNHNY and CDR2 SVGAGI come from the germline V gene (reference sequence). CDR3 coding DNA: TGTGCCAGCAGTTACAGGACAGGGTATGACACCGGGGAGCTGTTTTTT. Protein product: CASSYRTGYDTGELFF.

The chain combines TRBV2 with TRBJ1-1; TRBD1 is a possible D gene (5 bases). Trimming removed 6 bases at V and 5 bases at J, with 16 bases between. Germline assignment: CDR1 SNHLY and CDR2 FYNNEI. The CDR3 is 14 residues long. This CDR3 is CASSILETVTEAFF. CDR3 coding DNA: TGTGCCAGCAGCATCTTGGAGACAGTAACTGAAGCTTTCTTT.

Only one count was recorded for this clone. The DNA of the CDR3 is TGTGCCAGCAGTTCGACAGGGGACCCCTACGAGCAGTACTTC. Residues: CASSSTGDPYEQYF. The chain links TRBV27 to TRBJ2-5; 8 nucleotides agree with TRBD1. TRBJ2-7 explains the end of the DNA better; the J call may be wrong. Germline CDR1 MNHEY, CDR2 SMNVEV (reference sequence). CDR3 size: 14 residues.

This chain uses TRBV19 with TRBJ1-6; 10 positions match TRBD1. Germline-derived CDR1 and CDR2 are LNHDA and SQIVND (reference sequence). Trimming removed 1 base from V and 10 bases from J; junction bases left unmatched: 10. The length of the CDR3 is 17 residues. The CDR3 sequence: CASSIAPWTGGGSPLHF. The CDR3 DNA is TGTGCCAGTAGTATAGCCCCCTGGACAGGGGGTGGATCACCCCTCCACTTT.

The gene calls are TRBV19 and TRBJ1-1; 7 nucleotides align to TRBD1. The CDR3 spans 15 residues. With V trimmed by 1 base and J by 4 bases, 6 bases remained unmatched. CDR1 and CDR2 from the germline V gene are LNHDA and SQIVND (reference sequence). CDR3 DNA: TGTGCCAGTAGTATAGCCCAGGGGGTAAGCACTGAAGCTTTCTTT. It specifies CASSIAQGVSTEAFF.

In DNA, the CDR3 is TGTGCCAGCAGTCCCGGACTAGCGGGGGCCTACGAGCAGTACTTC. Protein product: CASSPGLAGAYEQYF. The genes are TRBV6-6 and TRBJ2-7; 13 bases agree with TRBD2. The V gene end was trimmed by 5 bases and the J gene end by 2 bases; junction bases not matched to a gene: 3. Germline-derived CDR1 and CDR2 are MNHNY and SVGAGI (reference sequence). The CDR3 length is 15 residues.

The chain carries TRBV2 and TRBJ1-2; D call uncertain. Trimming removed 0 bases at V and 4 bases at J, with 12 bases between. The CDR3 covers 15 residues. The germline V gene encodes CDR1 SNHLY and CDR2 FYNNEI. The CDR3 is CASSEALSVRYGYTF. CDR3 sequence (DNA): TGTGCCAGCAGTGAAGCGCTTTCGGTCCGCTATGGCTACACCTTC.

The chain carries TRBV5-1 and TRBJ2-7; D is unresolved. Germline assignment: CDR1 SGHRS and CDR2 YFSETQ. The CDR3 is made up of 15 amino acids. Trimming left V 0 bases short and J 0 bases short, with 10 bases between. The CDR3 protein is CASSLDAINSYEQYF. The CDR3 DNA sequence: TGCGCCAGCAGCTTGGACGCTATTAACTCCTACGAGCAGTACTTC.

The chain joins TRBV19 to TRBJ1-2; D is ambiguous. The CDR3 has 15 residues. V was clipped by 3 bases and J by 8 bases, with 19 bases between them. The germline V gene encodes CDR1 LNHDA and CDR2 SQIVND (reference sequence). The CDR3 nucleotides are TGTGCCAGTAGTATGGTAGCAGTTCGATCGTCCGGCTACACCTTC. Residues: CASSMVAVRSSGYTF. The full variable domain, in which reference TRBV19 and TRBJ1-2 provide the parts outside the CDR3, is DGGITQSPKYLFRKEGQNVTLSCEQNLNHDAMYWYRQDPGQGLRLIYYSQIVNDFQKGDIAEGYSVSREKKESFPLTVTSAQKNPTAFYLCASSMVAVRSSGYTFGSGTRLTVV.